This T cell receptor (beta chain) was recovered during a study of CD8 T cells in Susac syndrome. Study-level points and caveats: That the number of individuals in its TCR sequencing and HLA analysis was relatively small was acknowledged by the study.

Deletions cut 6 bases from V and 1 base from J, with 10 bases between. Looked up from germline, CDR1 is SQVTM and CDR2 is ANQGSEA. This CDR3 has 12 residues. The RNA, about 0.5 to 1 ug, was put through reverse transcription using random hexamers. The method of amplification for TCR beta CDR3 was immunoSEQ multiplex PCR, covering 54 Vbeta and 13 Jbeta. TCRdb reprocessed the immunoSEQ multiplex PCR reads via MiXCR and lists one record per CDR3 protein. Of about 160,000 distinct CDR3 sequences in the sample, roughly 95% were seen once. As to this clonotype: What it binds is unknown.

The receptor was isolated from a human donor with multiple sclerosis. The chain has TRBV29-1 and TRBJ2-7; D might be TRBD1 (6 bases). The specimen sequenced was CD4+ T cells from PBMCs. Written as DNA, the CDR3 is TGCAGCGTAGGGGGTCAGTCCTACGAGCAGTACTTC. As protein: CSVGGQSYEQYF.